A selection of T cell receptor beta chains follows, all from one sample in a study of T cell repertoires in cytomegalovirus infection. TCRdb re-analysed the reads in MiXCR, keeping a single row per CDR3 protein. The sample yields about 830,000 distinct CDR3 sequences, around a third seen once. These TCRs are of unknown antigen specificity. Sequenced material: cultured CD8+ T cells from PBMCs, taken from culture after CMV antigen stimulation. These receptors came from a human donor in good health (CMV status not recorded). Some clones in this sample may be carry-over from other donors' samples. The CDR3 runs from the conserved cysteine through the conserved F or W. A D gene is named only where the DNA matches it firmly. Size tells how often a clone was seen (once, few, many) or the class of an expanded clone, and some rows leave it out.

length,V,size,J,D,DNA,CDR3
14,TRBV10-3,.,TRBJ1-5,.,TGTGCCATCAGTGAAGGCAGAAAGGATCAGCCCCAGCATTTT,CAISEGRKDQPQHF
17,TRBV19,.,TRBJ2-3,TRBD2,TGTGCCAGTAGTACCCACTGGACGGGGGGAAGCACAGATACGCAGTATTTT,CASSTHWTGGSTDTQYF
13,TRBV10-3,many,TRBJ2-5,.,TGTGCCATCAGTGAGAGGCCGGGAGAGACCCAGTACTTC,CAISERPGETQYF
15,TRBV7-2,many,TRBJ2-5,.,TGTGCCAGCACCGCTTACTGGGGGGACCGTGAGACCCAGTACTTC,CASTAYWGDRETQYF
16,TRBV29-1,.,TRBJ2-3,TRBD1,TGCAGCGTTGGAGGCGAGCACAGGGGAACCGCAGATACGCAGTATTTT,CSVGGEHRGTADTQYF
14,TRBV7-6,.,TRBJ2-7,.,TGTACCAGCAGCTTAGGAGACGACTCCTACGAGCAGTACTTC,CTSSLGDDSYEQYF
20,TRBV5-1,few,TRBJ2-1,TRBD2,TGCGCCAGCAGCTTGTCAGTATTTGGGTATGGGACTAGCGGCCACAATGAGCAGTTCTTC,CASSLSVFGYGTSGHNEQFF
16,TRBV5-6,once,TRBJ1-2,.,TGTGCCAGCAGAATGGCCTTGGACCTTCGGCTAGATGGCTACACCTTC,CASRMALDLRLDGYTF
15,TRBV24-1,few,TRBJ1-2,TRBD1,TGTGCCACCAGTGAGTCCGGGACAGGGCGAAATGGCTACACCTTC,CATSESGTGRNGYTF
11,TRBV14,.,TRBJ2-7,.,TGTGCCAGCAGCCACGGTTACGAGCAGTACTTC,CASSHGYEQYF
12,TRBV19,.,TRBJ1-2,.,TGTGCCAGTATCGGGTCTTCCTATGGCTACACCTTC,CASIGSSYGYTF
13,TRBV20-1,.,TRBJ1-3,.,TGCAGTGCTAGACAGCCTGCTGGAAACACCATATATTTT,CSARQPAGNTIYF
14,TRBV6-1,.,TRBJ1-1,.,TGTGCCAGCAGTGAATGGGGCTCGGTCACTGAAGCTTTCTTT,CASSEWGSVTEAFF